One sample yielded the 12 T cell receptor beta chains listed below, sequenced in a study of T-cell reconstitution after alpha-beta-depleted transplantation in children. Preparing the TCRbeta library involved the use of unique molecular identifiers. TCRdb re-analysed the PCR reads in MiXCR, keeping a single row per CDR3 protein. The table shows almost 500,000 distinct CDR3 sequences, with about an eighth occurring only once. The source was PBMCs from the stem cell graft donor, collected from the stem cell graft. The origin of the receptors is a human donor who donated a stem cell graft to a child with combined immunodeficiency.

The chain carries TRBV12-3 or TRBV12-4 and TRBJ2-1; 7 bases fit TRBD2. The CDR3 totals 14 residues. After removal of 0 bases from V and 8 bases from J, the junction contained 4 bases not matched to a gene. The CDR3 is CASSLAGGPDEQFF. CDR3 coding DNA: TGTGCCAGCAGTTTAGCGGGAGGGCCAGATGAGCAGTTCTTC.

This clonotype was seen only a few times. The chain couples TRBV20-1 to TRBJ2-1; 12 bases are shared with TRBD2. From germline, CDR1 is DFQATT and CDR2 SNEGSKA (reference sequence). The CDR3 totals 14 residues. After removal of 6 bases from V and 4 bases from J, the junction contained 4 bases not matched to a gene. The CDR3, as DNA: TGCAGTGCCGCGACTAGCGGGGGTTACAATGAGCAGTTCTTC. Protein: CSAATSGGYNEQFF.

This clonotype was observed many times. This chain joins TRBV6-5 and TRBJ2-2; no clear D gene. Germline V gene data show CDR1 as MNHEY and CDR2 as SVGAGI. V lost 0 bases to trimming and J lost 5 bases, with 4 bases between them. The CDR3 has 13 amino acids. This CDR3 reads CASSYSATGELFF. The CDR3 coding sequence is TGTGCCAGCAGTTACTCGGCGACCGGGGAGCTGTTTTTT.

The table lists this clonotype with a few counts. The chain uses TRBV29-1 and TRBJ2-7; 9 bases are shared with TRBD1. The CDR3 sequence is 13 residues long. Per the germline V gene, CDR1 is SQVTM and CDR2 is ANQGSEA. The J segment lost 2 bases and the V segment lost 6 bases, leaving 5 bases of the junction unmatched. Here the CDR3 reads CSVPGQGTYEQYF. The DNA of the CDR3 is TGCAGCGTACCGGGACAGGGAACCTACGAGCAGTACTTC.

The CDR3 DNA is TGTGCCAGCAGTTACTCGGGGACAGGGGTGACAATTCAGTACTTC. Its translation is CASSYSGTGVTIQYF. The rearrangement joins TRBV6-2 or TRBV6-3 to TRBJ2-4; 10 nucleotides agree with TRBD1. The CDR3 extends over 15 amino acids. From germline, CDR1 is MNHEY and CDR2 SVGEGT. V lost 0 bases to trimming and J lost 10 bases; unmatched junction nucleotides: 6.

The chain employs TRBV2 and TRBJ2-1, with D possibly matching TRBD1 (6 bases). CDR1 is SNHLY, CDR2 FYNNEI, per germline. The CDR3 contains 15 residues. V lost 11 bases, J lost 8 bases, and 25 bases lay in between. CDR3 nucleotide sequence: TGTGCCTCCCCTCTCCGGCTAGCAGGGGCCTATGAGCAGTTCTTC. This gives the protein CASPLRLAGAYEQFF.

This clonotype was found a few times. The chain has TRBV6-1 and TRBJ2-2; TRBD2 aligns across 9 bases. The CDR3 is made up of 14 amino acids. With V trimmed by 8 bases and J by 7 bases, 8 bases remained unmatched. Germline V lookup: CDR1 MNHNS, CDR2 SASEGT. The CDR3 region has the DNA TGTGCCAGCGGGGCTAGCGGGATGAACGGGGAGCTGTTTTTT. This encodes CASGASGMNGELFF.

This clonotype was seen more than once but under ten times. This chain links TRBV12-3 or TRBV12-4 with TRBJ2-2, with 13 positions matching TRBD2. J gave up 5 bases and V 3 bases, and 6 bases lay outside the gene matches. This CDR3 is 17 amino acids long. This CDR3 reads CASSFPLAGGPTGELFF. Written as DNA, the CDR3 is TGTGCCAGCAGTTTCCCACTAGCGGGGGGGCCGACCGGGGAGCTGTTTTTT.

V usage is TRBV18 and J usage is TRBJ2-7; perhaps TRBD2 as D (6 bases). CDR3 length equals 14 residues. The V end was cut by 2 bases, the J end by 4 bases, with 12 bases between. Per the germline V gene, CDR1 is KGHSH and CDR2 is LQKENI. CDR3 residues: CASSPIPTSYEQYF. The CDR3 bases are TGTGCCAGCTCACCAATCCCGACTAGTTACGAGCAGTACTTC.

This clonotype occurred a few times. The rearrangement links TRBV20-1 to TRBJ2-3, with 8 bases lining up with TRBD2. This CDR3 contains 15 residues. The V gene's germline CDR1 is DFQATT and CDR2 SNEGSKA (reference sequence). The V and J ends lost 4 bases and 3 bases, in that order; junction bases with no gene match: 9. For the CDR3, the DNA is TGCAGTGCTACCCTCCGGGGGGGCCTAACAGATACGCAGTATTTT. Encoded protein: CSATLRGGLTDTQYF.

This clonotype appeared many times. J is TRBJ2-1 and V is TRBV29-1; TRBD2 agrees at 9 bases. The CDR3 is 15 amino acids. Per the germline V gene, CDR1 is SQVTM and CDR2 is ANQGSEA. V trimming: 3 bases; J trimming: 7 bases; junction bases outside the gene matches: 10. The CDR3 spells CSVEDSVAGGNEQFF. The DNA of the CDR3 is TGCAGCGTTGAGGACAGCGTGGCGGGAGGGAATGAGCAGTTCTTC.

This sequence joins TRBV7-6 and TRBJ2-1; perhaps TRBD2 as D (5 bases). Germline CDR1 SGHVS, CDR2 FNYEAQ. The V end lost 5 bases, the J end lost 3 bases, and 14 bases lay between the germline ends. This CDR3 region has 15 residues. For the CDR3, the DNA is TGTGCCAGCAGCCCTCCCGGGGTACTCTACAATGAGCAGTTCTTC. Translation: CASSPPGVLYNEQFF.